What follows are 5 T cell receptor beta chains derived from one specimen sequenced in a study of neurological immune-mediated disorders. TCRdb processed the 5' RACE reads anew with MiXCR; each CDR3 protein has one entry. The data contain 65,000 to 90,000 distinct CDR3 sequences, 3.2% of them singletons. The sequencing input was PBMCs. The receptor set was obtained from a woman aged 45-59 years with multiple sclerosis.

This clonotype was counted many times. The chain carries TRBV20-1 and TRBJ2-6; D gene uncertain. Germline values: CDR1 DFQATT, CDR2 SNEGSKA (reference sequence). V was cut by 5 bases and J by 2 bases, with 7 bases left in between. The length of the CDR3 is 13 residues. CDR3 amino acids: CSAPLAGANVLTF. In nucleotides, the CDR3 is TGCAGTGCTCCCCTGGCTGGGGCCAACGTCCTGACTTTC.

The table lists this clonotype with many counts. The chain uses TRBV7-9 and TRBJ1-5; D call uncertain. Germline V CDR1 and CDR2: SEHNR, FQNEAQ (reference sequence). V dropped 2 bases and J dropped 4 bases, with 12 bases sitting between them. This CDR3 has 15 amino acids. CDR3: CASSLTGNVNQPQHF. The CDR3 DNA is TGTGCCAGCAGCTTAACGGGAAACGTTAATCAGCCCCAGCATTTT.

There are many counts of this clonotype. V is TRBV6-1 and J is TRBJ2-3; 9 bases agree with TRBD2. Germline lookup yields CDR1 MNHNS and CDR2 SASEGT. V lost 6 bases and J lost 3; bases outside the gene matches: 7. This CDR3 spans 15 amino acids. The CDR3 here is CASSFVGLATDTQYF. In DNA form, the CDR3 reads TGTGCCAGCAGCTTTGTCGGACTAGCGACAGATACGCAGTATTTT.

This clonotype was seen at least ten times. This chain links TRBV7-9 with TRBJ1-2, with unresolved D. The germline gives CDR1 SEHNR, CDR2 FQNEAQ (reference sequence). The CDR3 extends over 11 amino acids. Between the trimmed V and J ends, which lost 5 bases and 7 bases, there was a span of 8 bases. The CDR3 DNA sequence: TGTGCCAGCAGCGTGGAAGGTGGCTACACCTTC. Amino acid sequence: CASSVEGGYTF.

This clonotype has ten or more counts. The chain links TRBV10-2 to TRBJ2-3; no firm D call. Germline CDR1 WSHSY, CDR2 SAAADI. Trimming pared 0 bases from V and 3 bases from J, leaving 16 bases between. The CDR3 is 17 residues long. The CDR3 DNA follows: TGCGCCAGCAGTGAGTCTTTGCTGAGGCAGGCGACAGATACGCAGTATTTT. The encoded protein is CASSESLLRQATDTQYF.